This T cell receptor (beta chain) appears in the sequencing data of a study of blood T cells in healthy people across ages. The second PCR ran 7 to 11 cycles with a sample-barcoded 5' primer and J-beta primers. TCRdb processed the 5' RACE reads anew with MiXCR; each CDR3 protein has one entry. The data show fewer than 1,000,000 distinct CDR3 sequences, less than 60% seen once. This clonotype was seen a few times. Germline loops: CDR1 SGHRS, CDR2 YFSETQ. Trimming took 4 bases from V and 0 from J, leaving 14 bases between them. The CDR3 is 17 amino acids. The material sequenced was blood. This chain uses TRBV5-1 with TRBJ2-6, with D possibly being TRBD2 (6 bases). The receptor's source is an elderly man in good health. In DNA, the CDR3 is TGCGCCAGCAGCAGGACGGGACTGAACTCTGGGGCCAACGTCCTGACTTTC. Encoded protein: CASSRTGLNSGANVLTF.